The 13 T cell receptor beta chains presented below share a single source sample, sequenced in a study of neurological immune-mediated disorders. TCRdb called the 5' RACE reads again in MiXCR, with one record for every CDR3 protein. The data contain tens of thousands of distinct CDR3 sequences, almost 6% of them singletons. Time point denoted: longitudinal time-point 2. Sequencing was done on a sample of PBMCs. These receptors all come from an older woman with multiple sclerosis.

This clonotype was detected ten times or more. This sequence joins TRBV10-3 and TRBJ1-5, with TRBD1 matching over 9 bases. Germline V CDR1 and CDR2: ENHRY, SYGVKD. V lost 2 bases, J lost 7 bases, and 3 bases stayed unmatched. The CDR3 extends over 14 amino acids. CDR3 DNA sequence: TGTGCCATCAGTGAGCGGACAGGGGACCAGCCCCAGCATTTT. As protein: CAISERTGDQPQHF.

The chain carries TRBV2 and TRBJ1-5; a possible D gene is TRBD1 (5 bases). The V gene lost 7 bases and the J gene lost 6 bases, with 16 bases spanning the gap. From germline, CDR1 is SNHLY and CDR2 FYNNEI. The CDR3 loop spans 14 amino acids. In DNA form, the CDR3 reads TGTGCCAGCACCCGGGGGGGGGTAGGTCAGCCCCAGCATTTT. It is translated as CASTRGGVGQPQHF.

V is TRBV5-6 and J is TRBJ2-1, with 15 bases matching TRBD2. Per germline, CDR1 SGHDT and CDR2 YYEEEE. The V gene end was trimmed by 4 bases and the J gene end by 9 bases; junction bases not matched to a gene: 5. The CDR3 length is 15 residues. CDR3 sequence: CASSTGLAGGPEQFF. As DNA, the CDR3 is TGTGCCAGCAGCACAGGACTAGCGGGGGGGCCTGAGCAGTTCTTC. The entire variable domain, with the rest obtained from reference TRBV5-6 and TRBJ2-1, is as follows: DAGVTQSPTHLIKTRGQQVTLRCSPKSGHDTVSWYQQALGQGPQFIFQYYEEEERQRGNFPDRFSGHQFPNYSSELNVNALLLGDSALYLCASSTGLAGGPEQFFGPGTRLTVL.

This clonotype was observed many times. The chain is built from TRBV5-1 and TRBJ2-6; TRBD1 matches 8 bases. This CDR3 contains 14 residues. Germline V gene lookup returns CDR1 SGHRS and CDR2 YFSETQ. V trimming: 4 bases; J trimming: 4 bases; junction bases outside the gene matches: 1. CDR3 nucleotide sequence: TGCGCCAGCAGCCAGGGGGCAGGGGCCAACGTCCTGACTTTC. This codes for CASSQGAGANVLTF.

Ten or more counts support this clonotype. This sequence joins TRBV20-1 and TRBJ2-1; TRBD1 agrees at 12 bases. V dropped 5 bases and J dropped 3; count of bases not matched to a gene: 14. The CDR3 is 18 amino acids. CDR1 is DFQATT and CDR2 is SNEGSKA in the germline V gene (reference sequence). As DNA, the CDR3 is TGCAGTGCTTCCGACCGGGACAGGGGGCTCTTCCACTACAATGAGCAGTTCTTC. As protein: CSASDRDRGLFHYNEQFF.

The sample holds many counts of this clonotype. The chain employs TRBV5-1 and TRBJ2-3, with 7 bases lining up with TRBD1. Unmatched junction bases numbered 10, after V lost 9 bases and J lost 3 bases. Germline-derived CDR1 and CDR2 are SGHRS and YFSETQ. The CDR3 totals 14 residues. The DNA for the CDR3 is TGCGCCACCCGAGGGACAGCCACAACAGATACGCAGTATTTT. Its translation is CATRGTATTDTQYF.

The CDR3 sequence: CASSFQGRQPQHF. The CDR3 DNA reads as TGTGCCAGCAGTTTTCAGGGACGGCAGCCCCAGCATTTT. The chain has TRBV12-3 or TRBV12-4 and TRBJ1-5; possible D gene TRBD1, 5 bases. The CDR3 covers 13 residues. V lost 3 bases, J lost 7 bases, and 10 bases lay in between.

There are many counts of this clonotype. CDR3 residues: CSARRGGGGSSETQYF. CDR3 DNA sequence: TGCAGTGCTAGACGGGGGGGAGGGGGCTCTTCGGAGACCCAGTACTTC. This chain links TRBV20-1 with TRBJ2-5, with D possibly being TRBD2 (8 bases). Germline V gene sequence: CDR1 DFQATT, CDR2 SNEGSKA (reference sequence). The V end was cut by 2 bases, the J end by 5 bases, with 21 bases between. The CDR3 has 16 residues.

This clonotype has at least ten counts. The J gene is TRBJ1-1, the V gene TRBV6-5, with unresolved D. Germline V CDR1 and CDR2: MNHEY, SVGAGI. Trimming removed 4 bases from V and 1 base from J, with 13 bases in between. The CDR3 consists of 15 residues. CDR3 coding DNA: TGTGCCAGCAGTTCCCCGTGGGTGGGGAACACTGAAGCTTTCTTT. This codes for CASSSPWVGNTEAFF.

This clonotype has just a few counts. The chain recombines TRBV27 with TRBJ1-5; D may be TRBD1 (5 bases). This CDR3 comprises 14 residues. The germline V and J ends were trimmed by 4 bases and 6 bases, with 13 bases remaining between them. In germline, CDR1 is MNHEY, CDR2 SMNVEV (reference sequence). The CDR3 loop is CASSSRRVGQPQHF. DNA of the CDR3: TGTGCCAGCAGTTCTCGCAGGGTCGGTCAGCCCCAGCATTTT.

In this sample, this clonotype turned up many times. The chain employs TRBV2 and TRBJ1-6; D not certain. Trimming stripped 9 bases from V and 7 bases from J, with 13 bases between. The germline V gene encodes CDR1 SNHLY and CDR2 FYNNEI. CDR3 size: 13 residues. This CDR3 is CASWAAFNSPLHF. The CDR3 DNA is TGTGCCAGTTGGGCCGCCTTCAATTCACCCCTCCACTTT.

At least ten counts were recorded for this clonotype. The chain joins TRBV12-3 or TRBV12-4 to TRBJ1-4; D unresolved. Between the trimmed V and J ends, which lost 3 bases and 8 bases, there was a span of 7 bases. The length of the CDR3 is 12 residues. The CDR3 DNA reads TGTGCCAGCAGTTTTTCGGCCGAAAAACTGTTTTTT. Its protein is CASSFSAEKLFF.

This clonotype was observed many times. The rearrangement joins TRBV10-3 to TRBJ2-7; D possibly corresponds to TRBD2 (5 bases). The CDR3 is made up of 14 amino acids. Trimming removed 7 bases at V and 6 bases at J, with 19 bases between. CDR1 and CDR2 from the germline V gene are ENHRY and SYGVKD. CDR3 DNA: TGTGCCATCAAGGAGGCAGTAGGTGGCGGCGAGCAGTACTTC. This codes for CAIKEAVGGGEQYF.